The next 25 T cell receptor beta chains were all read from a single sample in a study of beta chain features in type 1 diabetes. The study reverse transcribed the entire isolated RNA, so it sequenced expressed TCRB transcripts. Using immunoSEQ multiplex PCR, the repertoire was profiled, and TCRdb retains in-frame clones only, with some absent. This sample has under 150,000 clones, with roughly 48% found just once. Sequenced sample: Tregs from blood. All receptors come from a man younger than 35 in good health.

This clone showed up just a few times. J is TRBJ2-3 and V is TRBV28; TRBD2 agrees at 12 bases. The CDR3 has 15 amino acids. Germline V gene data show CDR1 as MDHEN and CDR2 as SYDVKM. Unmatched junction bases numbered 6, after V lost 7 bases and J lost 4 bases. CDR3 sequence reads: CASKLLAGGADTQYF. CDR3 sequence (DNA): TGTGCCAGCAAATTACTAGCGGGAGGAGCAGATACGCAGTATTTT.

The chain links TRBV7-2 to TRBJ2-1; a weak D match, TRBD2 (7 bases). The germline gives CDR1 SGHTA, CDR2 FQGNSA. V lost 8 bases, J lost 0 bases, and 11 bases lay in between. The CDR3 has 14 amino acids. The CDR3 nucleotides read TGTGCCAGCGGGGGGGCAAGCTCCTACAATGAGCAGTTCTTC. Its translation: CASGGASSYNEQFF. The complete variable domain, with remaining parts taken from reference TRBV7-2 and TRBJ2-1, reads GAGVSQSPSNKVTEKGKDVELRCDPISGHTALYWYRQSLGQGLEFLIYFQGNSAPDKSGLPSDRFSAERTGGSVSTLTIQRTQQEDSAVYLCASGGASSYNEQFFGPGTRLTVL.

The chain links TRBV4-1 to TRBJ2-1, with 7 bases that match TRBD2. The trim removed 0 bases at V and 0 bases at J, leaving 2 bases unmatched. Per the germline V gene, CDR1 is MGHRA and CDR2 is YSYEKL. The CDR3 has 16 residues. The CDR3 coding sequence is TGCGCCAGCAGCCAAGAGCGGGGGAGCTCCTACAATGAGCAGTTCTTC. Translation: CASSQERGSSYNEQFF.

This sequence joins TRBV30 and TRBJ2-7; D unclear. Germline values: CDR1 GTSNPN, CDR2 SVGIG (reference sequence). This CDR3 has 11 amino acids. The V and J ends lost 5 bases and 4 bases respectively, with 9 bases between them. CDR3 sequence (DNA): TGTGCCTGGGGGCAGTCGTACGAGCAGTACTTC. This codes for CAWGQSYEQYF.

This rearrangement joins TRBV4-1 to TRBJ2-1; tentatively, D is TRBD2 (6 bases). CDR3 length: 13 residues. V lost 4 bases to trimming and J lost 4 bases, with 8 bases between them. Germline CDR1 and CDR2: MGHRA and YSYEKL. The CDR3 DNA is TGCGCCAGCAGCCCGGGGACTTACAATGAGCAGTTCTTC. This codes for CASSPGTYNEQFF.

This clone was picked up a small number of times. The J gene is TRBJ2-7, the V gene TRBV30, with 7 bases that match TRBD1. The trim removed 2 bases at V and 3 bases at J, leaving 7 bases unmatched. The CDR3 runs to 14 residues. Per the germline V gene, CDR1 is GTSNPN and CDR2 is SVGIG (reference sequence). This chain's CDR3 is CAWSTGAPIYEQYF. DNA of the CDR3: TGTGCCTGGAGTACAGGGGCCCCGATCTACGAGCAGTACTTC.

The table lists this clone with a few counts. V and J are TRBV4-2 and TRBJ2-4; TRBD1 aligns across 10 bases. After removal of 4 bases from V and 3 bases from J, the junction contained 3 bases not matched to a gene. CDR3 length: 15 amino acids. CDR1 LGHNA and CDR2 YNFKEQ come from the germline V gene. The CDR3 DNA sequence: TGTGCCAGCAGCCGCAGGACAGGGGGCAAAAACATTCAGTACTTC. This translates into CASSRRTGGKNIQYF.

This clone appeared a few times. This chain links TRBV27 with TRBJ2-7; D uncertain. Germline CDR1 reads MNHEY; CDR2 reads SMNVEV (reference sequence). The CDR3 length is 13 residues. The V end lost 4 bases, the J end lost 2 bases, and 9 bases lay between the germline ends. CDR3 coding DNA: TGTGCCAGCAGTTCCCGCAGTCCCTACGAGCAGTACTTC. This codes for CASSSRSPYEQYF.

This chain links TRBV28 with TRBJ1-2, with TRBD1 matching 8 bases. V was clipped by 4 bases and J by 5 bases; unmatched bases: 9. CDR1 is MDHEN, CDR2 SYDVKM, per germline. This CDR3 region has 15 residues. CDR3: CASSSSDRVGYGYTF. The CDR3 DNA reads TGTGCCAGCAGTTCCTCGGACAGGGTCGGATATGGCTACACCTTC.

The rearrangement joins TRBV25-1 to TRBJ2-1; no definite D call. The V gene lost 3 bases and the J gene lost 1 base, with 7 bases spanning the gap. The CDR3 is made up of 14 amino acids. Germline CDR1 reads MGHDK; CDR2 reads SYGVNS. CDR3 in DNA: TGTGCCAGCAGTGACCCGGGTTCCTACAATGAGCAGTTCTTC. It encodes CASSDPGSYNEQFF.

J is TRBJ2-3 and V is TRBV5-1; no definite D call. V was trimmed by 4 bases and J by 6 bases, leaving 12 bases between them. CDR3 size: 13 residues. Germline V gene lookup returns CDR1 SGHRS and CDR2 YFSETQ. Here the CDR3 reads CASSAGRLDTQYF. In DNA form, the CDR3 reads TGCGCCAGCAGCGCCGGTCGGTTGGATACGCAGTATTTT.

This chain uses TRBV7-9 with TRBJ2-5; a possible D gene is TRBD1 (6 bases). The CDR3 is made up of 13 amino acids. The germline V and J ends were trimmed by 4 bases and 1 base, with 7 bases remaining between them. Germline assignment: CDR1 SEHNR and CDR2 FQNEAQ (reference sequence). CDR3 protein: CASSSGAQETQYF. CDR3 nucleotides: TGTGCCAGCAGCTCAGGGGCCCAAGAGACCCAGTACTTC.

The chain combines TRBV6-5 with TRBJ1-4; no firm D call. V shed 6 bases and J shed 4 bases, with 12 bases lying between them. This CDR3 spans 14 amino acids. The germline V gene encodes CDR1 MNHEY and CDR2 SVGAGI. The CDR3 loop reads CASREGGDNEKLFF. For the CDR3, the DNA is TGTGCCAGCAGGGAAGGCGGGGATAATGAAAAACTGTTTTTT.

V usage is TRBV7-3 and J usage is TRBJ2-1; 9 bases are a match to TRBD2. With 4 bases clipped from V and 0 bases from J, the junction kept 16 bases outside the gene matches. The CDR3 is 20 residues long. CDR1 is SGHTA, CDR2 FQGTGA, per germline. CDR3 region: CASSSGTQPSGKPSYNEQFF. In DNA, the CDR3 is TGTGCCAGCAGCTCCGGGACACAGCCTAGCGGGAAGCCCTCCTACAATGAGCAGTTCTTC.

This clone was observed a few times. The chain couples TRBV29-1 to TRBJ2-7; D perhaps matches TRBD2 (6 bases). The germline gives CDR1 SQVTM, CDR2 ANQGSEA. The CDR3 runs to 12 residues. The V and J ends lost 8 bases and 2 bases respectively, with 13 bases between them. DNA for the CDR3: TGCAGCTTTCGGGACTGGACCTACGAGCAGTACTTC. Translating gives CSFRDWTYEQYF.

This clone was counted between two and nine times. The genes are TRBV28 and TRBJ1-2, with 9 bases fitting TRBD1. This CDR3 has 14 amino acids. Germline CDR1 is MDHEN and CDR2 is SYDVKM. J was trimmed by 8 bases and V by 5 bases; bases with no gene match: 9. CDR3 loop: CASSPADRGRGYTF. For the CDR3, the DNA is TGTGCCAGCAGTCCGGCGGACAGGGGTAGGGGCTACACCTTC.

The chain is built from TRBV7-9 and TRBJ2-1; D remains unclear. V was clipped by 1 base and J by 9 bases, with 10 bases between them. Germline CDR1 reads SEHNR; CDR2 reads FQNEAQ (reference sequence). The length of the CDR3 is 13 residues. This chain's CDR3 is CASSLVRSSEQFF. The CDR3 region has the DNA TGTGCCAGCAGCTTAGTACGGTCGAGTGAGCAGTTCTTC. Complete variable domain (other parts from reference TRBV7-9 and TRBJ2-1): DTGVSQNPRHKITKRGQNVTFRCDPISEHNRLYWYRQTLGQGPEFLTYFQNEAQLEKSRLLSDRFSAERPKGSFSTLEIQRTEQGDSAMYLCASSLVRSSEQFFGPGTRLTVL.

The genes are TRBV7-8 and TRBJ2-5; D is perhaps TRBD2 (5 bases). Trimming shortened V by 4 bases and J by 1 base, and 10 bases separated the two germline ends. The CDR3 contains 14 residues. CDR1 and CDR2 from the germline V gene are SGHVS and FQNEAQ. CDR3 nucleotides: TGTGCCAGCAGCTCCGGGAACCCCCAAGAGACCCAGTACTTC. Translated, it gives CASSSGNPQETQYF.

This rearrangement joins TRBV7-2 to TRBJ2-1; 7 bases fit TRBD2. This CDR3 is 14 amino acids long. Germline CDR1 reads SGHTA; CDR2 reads FQGNSA. The V gene end was trimmed by 0 bases and the J gene end by 12 bases; junction bases not matched to a gene: 8. Written as DNA, the CDR3 is TGTGCCAGCAGCTTAGCCGGGGAGGTAGCGGGGCAGTTCTTC. It is translated as CASSLAGEVAGQFF.

In this sample, this clone turned up a few times. This chain connects TRBV7-3 to TRBJ2-5; 8 bases are a match to TRBD2. CDR1 SGHTA and CDR2 FQGTGA come from the germline V gene. The CDR3 totals 15 residues. The V segment lost 5 bases and the J segment 5 bases; nucleotides outside the gene matches: 10. The CDR3 region is CASSPGTRLEETQYF. The CDR3 bases are TGTGCCAGCAGCCCCGGGACTAGACTTGAGGAGACCCAGTACTTC.

About this clone itself: Other DNA sequences from this sample encode an identical CDR3 as well. This sequence joins TRBV7-9 and TRBJ1-1; D might be TRBD1 (5 bases). The CDR3 loop spans 13 amino acids. Germline V gene sequence: CDR1 SEHNR, CDR2 FQNEAQ (reference sequence). V lost 5 bases, J lost 1 base, and 8 bases lay in between. CDR3 in DNA: TGTGCCAGCAGCCTAGACAGGAACACTGAAGCTTTCTTT. Translated, it gives CASSLDRNTEAFF.

The rearrangement links TRBV18 to TRBJ1-5; no reliable D call. The germline V and J ends were trimmed by 2 bases and 6 bases, with 11 bases remaining between them. Per germline, CDR1 KGHSH and CDR2 LQKENI. CDR3 length: 14 amino acids. The DNA of the CDR3 is TGTGCCAGCTCACCATCCAGTGGCTTTCAGCCCCAGCATTTT. Protein product: CASSPSSGFQPQHF. Full variable domain (remainder filled in from reference TRBV18 and TRBJ1-5): NAGVMQNPRHLVRRRGQEARLRCSPMKGHSHVYWYRQLPEEGLKFMVYLQKENIIDESGMPKERFSAEFPKEGPSILRIQQVVRGDSAAYFCASSPSSGFQPQHFGDGTRLSIL.

The rearrangement links TRBV28 to TRBJ1-1, with TRBD1 as a possible D gene (6 bases). The CDR3 spans 11 residues. CDR1 is MDHEN and CDR2 is SYDVKM in the germline V gene. V gave up 6 bases and J gave up 10 bases, with 12 bases separating them. The CDR3 nucleotides are TGTGCCAGCAGGACAACAGGGCGAGCTTTCTTT. Its translation: CASRTTGRAFF.

The chain carries TRBV7-2 and TRBJ1-4; D uncertain. Germline V gene lookup returns CDR1 SGHTA and CDR2 FQGNSA. Trimming removed 5 bases from V and 6 bases from J, with 13 bases in between. The CDR3 extends over 14 amino acids. DNA of the CDR3: TGTGCCAGCAGCCAAGGAGGCCTGGATGAAAAACTGTTTTTT. This translates into CASSQGGLDEKLFF. Looking up the rest from reference TRBV7-2 and TRBJ1-4 gives the full variable domain: GAGVSQSPSNKVTEKGKDVELRCDPISGHTALYWYRQSLGQGLEFLIYFQGNSAPDKSGLPSDRFSAERTGGSVSTLTIQRTQQEDSAVYLCASSQGGLDEKLFFGSGTQLSVL.

The rearrangement uses TRBV7-9 and TRBJ2-2; D may be TRBD1 (5 bases). The V and J ends lost 3 bases and 0 bases respectively, with 8 bases between them. The CDR3 sequence is 15 residues long. Germline CDR1 reads SEHNR; CDR2 reads FQNEAQ (reference sequence). CDR3 DNA: TGTGCCAGCAGCTTGTGGACACCGAACACCGGGGAGCTGTTTTTT. Encoded protein: CASSLWTPNTGELFF.